The 21 T cell receptor beta chains given below trace back to one sample, sequenced in a study of cytomegalovirus exposure and HLA in healthy donors. The PCR was carried out with 60 Vbeta primers and 13 Jbeta primers. Produced via immunoSEQ multiplex PCR; TCRdb's table is partial and in-frame only. This sample yields roughly 280,000 clones, of which roughly 70% are seen a single time; over 2% belongs to the top ten. The specimen sequenced was PBMCs. Receptors originate from a female donor in good health and CMV-seronegative.

In its sample, this clone was seen a few times. V gene TRBV4-2 combines with J gene TRBJ2-1; weak D call: TRBD2 (6 bases). The CDR3 is 16 residues long. The V gene's germline CDR1 is LGHNA and CDR2 YNFKEQ. V was trimmed by 3 bases and J by 8 bases, leaving 20 bases between them. The DNA of the CDR3 is TGTGCCAGCAGCCAGTCGCGGGATCGGGGCAGGGATGAGCAGTTCTTC. Translated, it gives CASSQSRDRGRDEQFF.

This clone was recorded once. The V call is TRBV11-3, the J call TRBJ2-3; no clear D gene. Trimming cost V 4 bases and J 6 bases, with 8 bases left between them. The CDR3 contains 12 residues. CDR1 is SGHNT, CDR2 YENEEA, per germline. In nucleotides, the CDR3 is TGTGCCAGCAGCTCGAGGATGGATACGCAGTATTTT. Amino acids: CASSSRMDTQYF.

A few counts support this clone. The genes are TRBV15 and TRBJ1-3; 7 bases match TRBD1. With 3 bases clipped from V and 2 bases from J, the junction kept 4 bases outside the gene matches. This CDR3 spans 15 amino acids. Germline V gene lookup returns CDR1 LNHNV and CDR2 YYDKDF (reference sequence). The CDR3 sequence: CATSSDRDPGNTIYF. For the CDR3, the DNA is TGTGCCACCAGCAGTGACAGGGACCCTGGAAACACCATATATTTT.

This clone appeared a single time. This chain connects TRBV15 to TRBJ2-1; 10 positions agree with TRBD2. The germline V gene has CDR1 LNHNV and CDR2 YYDKDF (reference sequence). There are 17 residues in the CDR3. V was pared by 2 bases and J by 5 bases, with 9 bases of the junction left unmatched. The CDR3 DNA is TGTGCCACCAGCAGACTTCCAAGCGGGAGGGCCAACAATGAGCAGTTCTTC. Its protein product is CATSRLPSGRANNEQFF.

V and J are TRBV19 and TRBJ2-5; 8 bases match TRBD1. The trim removed 6 bases at V and 0 bases at J, leaving 12 bases unmatched. The CDR3 spans 17 residues. Germline CDR1 is LNHDA and CDR2 is SQIVND (reference sequence). The CDR3, as DNA: TGTGCCAGTAGCCCGACAGGGGTGAACCATTACCAAGAGACCCAGTACTTC. Translation gives CASSPTGVNHYQETQYF.

This clone showed up just a few times. This sequence joins TRBV7-9 and TRBJ1-3; no clear D. V was clipped by 5 bases and J by 5 bases, with 16 bases between them. Germline assignment: CDR1 SEHNR and CDR2 FQNEAQ (reference sequence). This CDR3 is 15 amino acids long. The CDR3 reads CASSRGVFQRNTIYF. In DNA form, the CDR3 reads TGTGCCAGCAGCCGGGGTGTTTTTCAGAGAAACACCATATATTTT.

This chain links TRBV19 with TRBJ1-5; D is possibly TRBD1 (6 bases). Germline CDR1 reads LNHDA; CDR2 reads SQIVND (reference sequence). This CDR3 region has 14 residues. Trimming pared 5 bases from V and 4 bases from J, leaving 12 bases between. The CDR3 protein is CASSVSTGNQPQHF. CDR3 DNA sequence: TGTGCCAGTAGTGTGAGTACAGGGAATCAGCCCCAGCATTTT.

The chain is built from TRBV11-3 and TRBJ1-2; 7 positions match TRBD1. CDR3 length equals 14 residues. The germline V gene has CDR1 SGHNT and CDR2 YENEEA. V was pared by 3 bases and J by 6 bases, with 7 bases of the junction left unmatched. CDR3 sequence (DNA): TGTGCCAGCAGCTTTAACAGGGGCGCCCATGGCTACACCTTC. This codes for CASSFNRGAHGYTF.

V and J are TRBV28 and TRBJ2-5; a weak D match, TRBD1 (6 bases). The V and J ends lost 6 bases and 5 bases respectively, with 16 bases between them. Germline CDR1 is MDHEN and CDR2 is SYDVKM. CDR3 length: 14 residues. For the CDR3, the DNA is TGTGCCAGCAGGGGGACAAGGGATTGGGAGACCCAGTACTTC. Translating gives CASRGTRDWETQYF.

The chain is built from TRBV20-1 and TRBJ2-1, with D hard to call. V was shortened by 0 bases and J by 14 bases, with 11 bases between the two germline ends. The CDR3 runs to 11 residues. The germline gives CDR1 DFQATT, CDR2 SNEGSKA (reference sequence). CDR3 sequence: CSARDRAIEFF. In DNA form, the CDR3 reads TGCAGTGCTAGAGATAGAGCTATCGAGTTCTTC.

The chain links TRBV6-4 to TRBJ1-6, with a tentative D call TRBD1 (5 bases). CDR1 is MRHNA and CDR2 is SNTAGT in the germline V gene. The V and J ends lost 3 bases and 7 bases respectively, with 13 bases between them. There are 15 residues in the CDR3. In DNA, the CDR3 is TGTGCCAGCAGTGAAGGAGACAGTGGGAATTCACCCCTCCACTTT. This encodes CASSEGDSGNSPLHF.

This clone was seen just once. The genes are TRBV27 and TRBJ1-2; maybe TRBD1 (5 bases). V was clipped by 7 bases and J by 3 bases, with 12 bases between them. The CDR3 loop spans 13 amino acids. CDR1 and CDR2 from the germline V gene are MNHEY and SMNVEV (reference sequence). In nucleotides, the CDR3 is TGTGCCAGCATGGGGGGAAGTCACTATGGCTACACCTTC. It codes for CASMGGSHYGYTF.

The chain couples TRBV5-4 to TRBJ1-4; D gene ambiguous. CDR1 SGHNT and CDR2 YYREEE come from the germline V gene (reference sequence). V was pared by 4 bases and J by 4 bases, with 11 bases between. This CDR3 has 14 amino acids. In DNA, the CDR3 is TGTGCCAGCAGCAGAGGGATGGGTAATGAAAAACTGTTTTTT. This gives the protein CASSRGMGNEKLFF.

The chain couples TRBV6-1 to TRBJ1-3, with D unclear. CDR3 length: 12 amino acids. The germline CDR1 and CDR2 sequences are MNHNS and SASEGT. Deletions cut 6 bases from V and 4 bases from J, with 7 bases between. For the CDR3, the DNA is TGTGCCAGCAGGGACTCGGGAAACACCATATATTTT. Translating gives CASRDSGNTIYF.

The chain links TRBV6-5 to TRBJ2-2; 9 positions match TRBD1. The CDR3 loop spans 16 amino acids. J lost 4 bases, V lost 4 bases, and 7 bases had no gene match. In germline, CDR1 is MNHEY, CDR2 SVGAGI. CDR3: CASSSTRQGGTGELFF. CDR3 in DNA: TGTGCCAGCAGTTCAACCCGACAGGGGGGCACCGGGGAGCTGTTTTTT.

In its sample, this clone was seen a few times. V usage is TRBV30 and J usage is TRBJ2-3; the match to TRBD2 covers 8 bases. V lost 3 bases, J lost 1 base, and 6 bases stayed unmatched. The length of the CDR3 is 15 residues. Germline CDR1 reads GTSNPN; CDR2 reads SVGIG (reference sequence). The CDR3 protein is CAWRASGYRTDTQYF. The CDR3 nucleotides are TGTGCCTGGAGGGCTAGCGGGTACCGCACAGATACGCAGTATTTT.

The V and J genes are TRBV5-6 and TRBJ2-2, with D tentatively TRBD2 (5 bases). Trimming left V 5 bases short and J 13 bases short, with 21 bases between. The length of the CDR3 is 14 residues. The V gene's germline CDR1 is SGHDT and CDR2 YYEEEE. CDR3 protein: CASSYLSGPGGLFF. DNA for the CDR3: TGTGCCAGCAGTTATTTGAGCGGACCGGGCGGGCTGTTTTTT.

This clone was counted only a few times. This rearrangement joins TRBV4-2 to TRBJ2-2; TRBD2 matches at 7 bases. The trim removed 1 base at V and 6 bases at J, leaving 5 bases unmatched. Germline CDR1 and CDR2: LGHNA and YNFKEQ. The CDR3 is 15 amino acids. The CDR3 is CASSQVGGGAGELFF. CDR3 DNA: TGTGCCAGCAGCCAAGTCGGGGGAGGGGCCGGGGAGCTGTTTTTT.

V is TRBV28 and J is TRBJ2-1; 9 bases align to TRBD2. V was pared by 5 bases and J by 1 base, with 9 bases of the junction left unmatched. Per the germline V gene, CDR1 is MDHEN and CDR2 is SYDVKM. This CDR3 is built from 17 residues. CDR3 sequence: CASSRPGLAGSYNEQFF. In DNA, the CDR3 is TGTGCCAGCAGTCGCCCCGGGCTAGCGGGATCCTACAATGAGCAGTTCTTC.

This clone showed up just once. V is TRBV27 and J is TRBJ1-2; D perhaps matches TRBD1 (6 bases). Germline V gene lookup returns CDR1 MNHEY and CDR2 SMNVEV (reference sequence). Between the trimmed V and J ends, which lost 6 bases and 8 bases, there was a span of 16 bases. CDR3 length equals 13 residues. CDR3 sequence: CASRLQGIGGYTF. The CDR3 bases are TGTGCCAGCAGGCTTCAGGGGATTGGCGGCTACACCTTC.

The chain carries TRBV2 and TRBJ1-2, with TRBD1 identical over 8 bases. CDR1 is SNHLY, CDR2 FYNNEI, per germline. V dropped 10 bases and J dropped 0; count of bases not matched to a gene: 10. The CDR3 consists of 15 residues. The chain's CDR3 is CATTNKTGANYGYTF. CDR3 bases: TGTGCCACCACAAATAAGACAGGGGCTAACTATGGCTACACCTTC.